This TCR beta chain was sequenced for a study of tumor-infiltrating lymphocytes in oesophageal squamous cell carcinoma. The CDR3 covers 13 residues. The germline V gene has CDR1 SGHTA and CDR2 FQGTGA. TCRdb analysed the PCR reads with MiXCR anew, one entry per CDR3 protein. Among about 20,000 distinct CDR3 sequences listed, roughly 43% were seen once. The sample comprised normal esophageal tissue next to the tumor. The source of this sequence is a male donor with esophageal squamous cell carcinoma. V is TRBV7-3 and J is TRBJ2-7; 10 nucleotides match TRBD2. The DNA end favors TRBJ2-1, so the J call may be wrong. The CDR3 reads CASSFSASGGQFF. The CDR3, as DNA: TGTGCCAGCAGCTTCTCAGCTAGCGGGGGGCAGTTCTTC.